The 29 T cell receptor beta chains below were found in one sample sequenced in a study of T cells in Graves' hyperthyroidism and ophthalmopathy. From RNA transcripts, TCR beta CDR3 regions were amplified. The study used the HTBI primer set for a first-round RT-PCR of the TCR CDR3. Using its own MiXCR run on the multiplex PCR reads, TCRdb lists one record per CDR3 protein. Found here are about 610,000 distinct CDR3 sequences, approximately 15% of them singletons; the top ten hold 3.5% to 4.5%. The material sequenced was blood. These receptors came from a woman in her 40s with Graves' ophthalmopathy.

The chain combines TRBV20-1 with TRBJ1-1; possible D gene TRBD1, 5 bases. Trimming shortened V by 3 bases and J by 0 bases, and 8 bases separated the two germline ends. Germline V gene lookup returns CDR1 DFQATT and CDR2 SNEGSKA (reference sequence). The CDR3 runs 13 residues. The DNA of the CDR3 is TGCAGTGCTAGTGGGGGGATGAACACTGAAGCTTTCTTT. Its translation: CSASGGMNTEAFF.

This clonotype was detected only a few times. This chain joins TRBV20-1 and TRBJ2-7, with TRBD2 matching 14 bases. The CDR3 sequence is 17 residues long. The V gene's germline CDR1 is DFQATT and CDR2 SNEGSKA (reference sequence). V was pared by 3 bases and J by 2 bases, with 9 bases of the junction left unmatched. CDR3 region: CSASPGLAGGDPYEQYF. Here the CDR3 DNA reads TGCAGTGCTAGCCCCGGACTAGCGGGAGGAGACCCCTACGAGCAGTACTTC.

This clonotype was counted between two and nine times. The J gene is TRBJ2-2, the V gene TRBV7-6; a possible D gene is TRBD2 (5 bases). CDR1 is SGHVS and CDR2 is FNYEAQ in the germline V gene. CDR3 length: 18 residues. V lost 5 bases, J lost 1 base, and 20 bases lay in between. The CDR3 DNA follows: TGTGCCAGCAGCCGAGGCCCCCCTAGCATGCGGAACACCGGGGAGCTGTTTTTT. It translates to CASSRGPPSMRNTGELFF.

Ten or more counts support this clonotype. The CDR3 is CAITQAGRSNTGELFF. As DNA, the CDR3 is TGTGCCATCACCCAAGCGGGAAGAAGTAACACCGGGGAGCTGTTTTTT. The J gene is TRBJ2-2, the V gene TRBV10-3, with 7 bases identical to TRBD2. CDR1 and CDR2 (germline): ENHRY, SYGVKD. The CDR3 is 16 residues long. J was trimmed by 2 bases and V by 7 bases; bases with no gene match: 10.

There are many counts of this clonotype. As DNA, the CDR3 is TGTGCCAGCAGTTTTGCAGAAAACACTGAAGCTTTCTTT. Amino acid sequence: CASSFAENTEAFF. The chain recombines TRBV28 with TRBJ1-1, with D uncertain. The CDR3 sequence is 13 residues long. Trimming removed 3 bases at V and 2 bases at J, with 7 bases between. Looked up from germline, CDR1 is MDHEN and CDR2 is SYDVKM.

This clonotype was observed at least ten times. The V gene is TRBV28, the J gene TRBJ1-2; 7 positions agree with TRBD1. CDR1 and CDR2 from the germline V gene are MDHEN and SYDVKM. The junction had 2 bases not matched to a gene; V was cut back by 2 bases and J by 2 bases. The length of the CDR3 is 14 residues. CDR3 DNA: TGTGCCAGCAGTTTACCAGGGGGGAACTATGGCTACACCTTC. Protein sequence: CASSLPGGNYGYTF.

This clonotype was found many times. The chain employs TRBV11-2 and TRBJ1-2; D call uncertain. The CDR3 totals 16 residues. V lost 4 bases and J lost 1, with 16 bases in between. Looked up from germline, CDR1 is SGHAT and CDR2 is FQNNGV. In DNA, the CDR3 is TGTGCCAGCAGCTCTCACGGGAGGGCCAATAACTATGGCTACACCTTC. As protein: CASSSHGRANNYGYTF.

CDR3: CASSSTPAYEQYF. In DNA form, the CDR3 reads TGTGCCAGCAGCTCAACCCCGGCCTACGAGCAGTACTTC. The chain links TRBV6-1 to TRBJ2-7; D unresolved. The CDR3 is 13 residues long. V lost 6 bases, J lost 2 bases, and 11 bases lay in between. Per germline, CDR1 MNHNS and CDR2 SASEGT.

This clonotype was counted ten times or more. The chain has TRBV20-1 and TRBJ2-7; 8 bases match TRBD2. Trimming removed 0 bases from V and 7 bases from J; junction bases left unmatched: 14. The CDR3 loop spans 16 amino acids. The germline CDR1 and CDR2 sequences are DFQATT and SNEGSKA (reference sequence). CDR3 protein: CSARDMGSGMTGEQYF. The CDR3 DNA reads TGCAGTGCTAGAGATATGGGTAGCGGGATGACTGGAGAGCAGTACTTC.

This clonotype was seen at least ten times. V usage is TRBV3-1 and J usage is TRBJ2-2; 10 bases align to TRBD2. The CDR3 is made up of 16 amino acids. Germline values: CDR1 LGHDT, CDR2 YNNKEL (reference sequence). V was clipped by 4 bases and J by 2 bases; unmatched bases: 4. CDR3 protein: CASSPQLAGNTGELFF. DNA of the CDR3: TGTGCCAGCAGCCCTCAACTAGCGGGAAACACCGGGGAGCTGTTTTTT.

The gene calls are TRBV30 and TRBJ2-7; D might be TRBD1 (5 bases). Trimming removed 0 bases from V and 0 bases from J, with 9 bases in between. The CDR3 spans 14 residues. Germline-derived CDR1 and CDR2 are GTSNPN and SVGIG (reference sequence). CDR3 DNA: TGTGCCTGGAGTGTACAGGTAGACTCCTACGAGCAGTACTTC. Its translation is CAWSVQVDSYEQYF.

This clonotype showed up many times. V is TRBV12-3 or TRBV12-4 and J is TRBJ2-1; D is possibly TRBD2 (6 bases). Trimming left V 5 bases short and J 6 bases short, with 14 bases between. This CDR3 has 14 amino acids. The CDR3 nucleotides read TGTGCCAGCAGTCGTCCCTTGGGAGGCAATGAGCAGTTCTTC. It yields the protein CASSRPLGGNEQFF.

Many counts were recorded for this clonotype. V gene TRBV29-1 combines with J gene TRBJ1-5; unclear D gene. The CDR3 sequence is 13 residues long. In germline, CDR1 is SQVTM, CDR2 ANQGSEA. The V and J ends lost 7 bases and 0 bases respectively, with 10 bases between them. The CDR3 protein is CSAIGSSNQPQHF. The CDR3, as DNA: TGCAGCGCCATAGGGTCTAGCAATCAGCCCCAGCATTTT.

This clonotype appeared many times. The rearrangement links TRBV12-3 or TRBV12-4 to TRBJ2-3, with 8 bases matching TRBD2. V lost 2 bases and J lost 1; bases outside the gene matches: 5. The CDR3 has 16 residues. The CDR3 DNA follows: TGTGCCAGCAGTTTACCCGGACTAGCAGGCACAGATACGCAGTATTTT. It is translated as CASSLPGLAGTDTQYF.

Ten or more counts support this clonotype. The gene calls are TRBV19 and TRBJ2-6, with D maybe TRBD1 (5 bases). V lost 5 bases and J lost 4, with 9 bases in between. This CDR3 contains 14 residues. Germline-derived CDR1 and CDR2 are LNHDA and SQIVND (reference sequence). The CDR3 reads CASSSGSGANVLTF. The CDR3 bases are TGTGCCAGTAGTTCAGGGTCAGGGGCCAACGTCCTGACTTTC.

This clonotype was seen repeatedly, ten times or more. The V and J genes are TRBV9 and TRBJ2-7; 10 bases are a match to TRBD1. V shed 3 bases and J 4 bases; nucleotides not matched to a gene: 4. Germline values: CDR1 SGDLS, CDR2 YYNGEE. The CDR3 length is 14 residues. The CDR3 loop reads CASSAGQGGYEQYF. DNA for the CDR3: TGTGCCAGCAGCGCAGGACAGGGGGGTTACGAGCAGTACTTC.

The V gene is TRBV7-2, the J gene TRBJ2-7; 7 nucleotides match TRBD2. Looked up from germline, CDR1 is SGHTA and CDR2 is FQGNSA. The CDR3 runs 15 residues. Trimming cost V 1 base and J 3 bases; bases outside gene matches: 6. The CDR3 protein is CASSLGGSVGYEQYF. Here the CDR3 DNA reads TGTGCCAGCAGCTTAGGCGGGAGTGTGGGCTACGAGCAGTACTTC. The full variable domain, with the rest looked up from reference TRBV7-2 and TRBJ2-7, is GAGVSQSPSNKVTEKGKDVELRCDPISGHTALYWYRQSLGQGLEFLIYFQGNSAPDKSGLPSDRFSAERTGGSVSTLTIQRTQQEDSAVYLCASSLGGSVGYEQYFGPGTRLTVT.

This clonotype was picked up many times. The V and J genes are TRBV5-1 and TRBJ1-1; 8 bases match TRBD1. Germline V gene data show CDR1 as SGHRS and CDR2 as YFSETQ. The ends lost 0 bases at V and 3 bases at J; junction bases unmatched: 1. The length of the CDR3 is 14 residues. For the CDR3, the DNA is TGCGCCAGCAGCTTGGGGACAGGGTACACTGAAGCTTTCTTT. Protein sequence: CASSLGTGYTEAFF.

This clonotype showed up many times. The CDR3: CASRNPGGYEETQYF. As DNA, the CDR3 is TGTGCCAGCAGGAACCCAGGGGGATACGAGGAGACCCAGTACTTC. The V gene is TRBV28, the J gene TRBJ2-5; 7 bases agree with TRBD1. The CDR3 totals 15 residues. Trimming at V came to 6 bases and at J to 5 bases, leaving 12 bases not matched to a gene. CDR1 and CDR2 from the germline V gene are MDHEN and SYDVKM.

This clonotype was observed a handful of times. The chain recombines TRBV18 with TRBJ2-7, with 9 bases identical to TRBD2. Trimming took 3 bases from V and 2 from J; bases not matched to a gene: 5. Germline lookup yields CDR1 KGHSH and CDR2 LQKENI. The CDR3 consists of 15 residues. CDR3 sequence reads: CASSPERTSAYEQYF. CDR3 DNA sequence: TGTGCCAGCTCACCGGAAAGGACTAGCGCCTACGAGCAGTACTTC.

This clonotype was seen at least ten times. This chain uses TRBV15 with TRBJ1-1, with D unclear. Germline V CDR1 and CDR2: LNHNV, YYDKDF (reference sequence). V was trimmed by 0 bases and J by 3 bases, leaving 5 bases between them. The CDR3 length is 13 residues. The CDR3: CATSRDGYTEAFF. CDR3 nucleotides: TGTGCCACCAGCAGAGATGGATACACTGAAGCTTTCTTT.

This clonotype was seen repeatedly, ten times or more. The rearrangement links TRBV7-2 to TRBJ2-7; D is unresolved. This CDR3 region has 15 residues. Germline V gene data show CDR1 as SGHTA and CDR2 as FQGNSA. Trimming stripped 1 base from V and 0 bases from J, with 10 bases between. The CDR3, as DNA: TGTGCCAGCAGCTTAGGTACTATGAGCTCCTACGAGCAGTACTTC. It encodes CASSLGTMSSYEQYF.

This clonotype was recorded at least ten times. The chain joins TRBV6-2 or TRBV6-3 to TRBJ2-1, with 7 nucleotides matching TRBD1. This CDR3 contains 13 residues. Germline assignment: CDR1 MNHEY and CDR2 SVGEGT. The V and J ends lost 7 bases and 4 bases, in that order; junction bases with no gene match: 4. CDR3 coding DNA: TGTGCCAGCAACCGGGACAGTTACAATGAGCAGTTCTTC. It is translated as CASNRDSYNEQFF.

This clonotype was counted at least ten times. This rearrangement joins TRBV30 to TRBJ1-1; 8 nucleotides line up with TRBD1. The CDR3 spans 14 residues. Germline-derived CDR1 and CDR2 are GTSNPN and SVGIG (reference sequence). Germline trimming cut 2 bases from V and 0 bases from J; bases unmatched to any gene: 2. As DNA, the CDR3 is TGTGCCTGGAGTAGGACAGGGCTGAACACTGAAGCTTTCTTT. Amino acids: CAWSRTGLNTEAFF.

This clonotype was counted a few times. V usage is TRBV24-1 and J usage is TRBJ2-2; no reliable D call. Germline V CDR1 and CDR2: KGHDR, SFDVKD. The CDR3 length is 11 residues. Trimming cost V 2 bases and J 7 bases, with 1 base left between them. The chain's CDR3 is CATSDYGELFF. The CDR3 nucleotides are TGTGCCACCAGTGATTACGGGGAGCTGTTTTTT.

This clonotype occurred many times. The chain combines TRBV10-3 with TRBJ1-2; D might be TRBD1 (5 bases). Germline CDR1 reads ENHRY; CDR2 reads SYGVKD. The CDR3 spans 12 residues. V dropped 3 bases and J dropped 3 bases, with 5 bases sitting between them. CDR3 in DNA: TGTGCCATCAGTGACAGGGACTATGGCTACACCTTC. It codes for CAISDRDYGYTF.

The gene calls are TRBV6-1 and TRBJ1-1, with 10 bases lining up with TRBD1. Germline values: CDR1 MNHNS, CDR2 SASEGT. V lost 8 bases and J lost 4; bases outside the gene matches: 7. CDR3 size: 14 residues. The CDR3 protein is CASGQGVSSTEAFF. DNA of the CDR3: TGTGCCAGCGGACAGGGGGTTTCTAGCACTGAAGCTTTCTTT.

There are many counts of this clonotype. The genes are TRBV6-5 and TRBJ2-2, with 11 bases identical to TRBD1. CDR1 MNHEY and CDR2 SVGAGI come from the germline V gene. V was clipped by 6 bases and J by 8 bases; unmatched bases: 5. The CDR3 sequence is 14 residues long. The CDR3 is CASRPGQGVGELFF. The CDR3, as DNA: TGTGCCAGCAGACCGGGACAGGGGGTGGGGGAGCTGTTTTTT.

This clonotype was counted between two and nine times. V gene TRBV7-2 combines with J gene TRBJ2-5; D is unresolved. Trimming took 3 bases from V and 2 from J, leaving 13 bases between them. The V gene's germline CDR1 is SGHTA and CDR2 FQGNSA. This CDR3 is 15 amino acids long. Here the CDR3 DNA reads TGTGCCAGCAGCTTTTTCCCCGCGGAACAAGAGACCCAGTACTTC. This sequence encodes CASSFFPAEQETQYF.